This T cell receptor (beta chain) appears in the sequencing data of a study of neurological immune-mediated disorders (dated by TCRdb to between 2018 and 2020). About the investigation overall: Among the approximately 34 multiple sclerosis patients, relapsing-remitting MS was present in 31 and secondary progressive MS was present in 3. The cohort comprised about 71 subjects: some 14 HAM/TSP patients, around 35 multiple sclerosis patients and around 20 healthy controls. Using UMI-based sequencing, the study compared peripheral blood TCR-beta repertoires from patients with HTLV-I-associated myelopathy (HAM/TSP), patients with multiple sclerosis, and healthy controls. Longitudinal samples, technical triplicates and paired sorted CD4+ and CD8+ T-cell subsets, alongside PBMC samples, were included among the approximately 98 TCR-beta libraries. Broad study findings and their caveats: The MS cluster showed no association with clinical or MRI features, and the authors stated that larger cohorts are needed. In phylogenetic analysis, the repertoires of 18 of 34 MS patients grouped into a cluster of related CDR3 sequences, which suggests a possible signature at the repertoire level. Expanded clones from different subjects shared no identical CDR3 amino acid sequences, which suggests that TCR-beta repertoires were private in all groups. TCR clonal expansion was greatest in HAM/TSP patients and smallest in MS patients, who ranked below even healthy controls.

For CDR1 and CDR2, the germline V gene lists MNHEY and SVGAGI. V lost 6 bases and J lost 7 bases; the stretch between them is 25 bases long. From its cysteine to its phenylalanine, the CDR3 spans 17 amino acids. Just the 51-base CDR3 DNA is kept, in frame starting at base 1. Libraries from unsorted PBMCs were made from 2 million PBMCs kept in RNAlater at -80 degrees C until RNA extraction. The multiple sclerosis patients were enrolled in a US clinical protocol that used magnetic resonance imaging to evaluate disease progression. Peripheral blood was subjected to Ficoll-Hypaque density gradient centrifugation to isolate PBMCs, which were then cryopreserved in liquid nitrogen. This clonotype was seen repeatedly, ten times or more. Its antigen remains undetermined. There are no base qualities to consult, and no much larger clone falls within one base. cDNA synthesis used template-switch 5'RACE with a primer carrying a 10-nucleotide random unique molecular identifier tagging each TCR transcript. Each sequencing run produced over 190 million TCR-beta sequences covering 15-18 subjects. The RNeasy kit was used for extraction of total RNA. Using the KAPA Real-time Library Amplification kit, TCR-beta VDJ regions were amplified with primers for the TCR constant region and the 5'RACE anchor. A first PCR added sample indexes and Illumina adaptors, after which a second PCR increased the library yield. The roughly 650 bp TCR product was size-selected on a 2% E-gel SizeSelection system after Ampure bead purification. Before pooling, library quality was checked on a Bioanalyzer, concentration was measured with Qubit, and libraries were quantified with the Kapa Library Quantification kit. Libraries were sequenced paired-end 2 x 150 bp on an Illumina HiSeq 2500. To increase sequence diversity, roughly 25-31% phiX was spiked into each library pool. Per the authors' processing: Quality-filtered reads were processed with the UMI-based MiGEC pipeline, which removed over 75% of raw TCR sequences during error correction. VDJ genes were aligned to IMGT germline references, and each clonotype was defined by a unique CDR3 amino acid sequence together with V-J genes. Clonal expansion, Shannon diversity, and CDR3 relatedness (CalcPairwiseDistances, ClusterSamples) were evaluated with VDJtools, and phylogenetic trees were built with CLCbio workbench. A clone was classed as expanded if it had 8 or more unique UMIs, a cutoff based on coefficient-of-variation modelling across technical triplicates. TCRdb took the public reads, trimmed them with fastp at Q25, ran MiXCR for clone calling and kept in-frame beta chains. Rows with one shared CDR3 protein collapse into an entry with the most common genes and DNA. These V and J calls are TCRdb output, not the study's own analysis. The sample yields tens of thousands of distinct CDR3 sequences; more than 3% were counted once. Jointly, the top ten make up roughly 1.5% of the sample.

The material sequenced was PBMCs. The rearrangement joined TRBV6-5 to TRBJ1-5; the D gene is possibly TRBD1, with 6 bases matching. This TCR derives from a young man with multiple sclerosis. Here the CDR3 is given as CASRTLRGGAVQQPQHF. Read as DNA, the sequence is TGTGCCAGCAGAACCCTTCGGGGGGGCGCCGTGCAGCAGCCCCAGCATTTT.